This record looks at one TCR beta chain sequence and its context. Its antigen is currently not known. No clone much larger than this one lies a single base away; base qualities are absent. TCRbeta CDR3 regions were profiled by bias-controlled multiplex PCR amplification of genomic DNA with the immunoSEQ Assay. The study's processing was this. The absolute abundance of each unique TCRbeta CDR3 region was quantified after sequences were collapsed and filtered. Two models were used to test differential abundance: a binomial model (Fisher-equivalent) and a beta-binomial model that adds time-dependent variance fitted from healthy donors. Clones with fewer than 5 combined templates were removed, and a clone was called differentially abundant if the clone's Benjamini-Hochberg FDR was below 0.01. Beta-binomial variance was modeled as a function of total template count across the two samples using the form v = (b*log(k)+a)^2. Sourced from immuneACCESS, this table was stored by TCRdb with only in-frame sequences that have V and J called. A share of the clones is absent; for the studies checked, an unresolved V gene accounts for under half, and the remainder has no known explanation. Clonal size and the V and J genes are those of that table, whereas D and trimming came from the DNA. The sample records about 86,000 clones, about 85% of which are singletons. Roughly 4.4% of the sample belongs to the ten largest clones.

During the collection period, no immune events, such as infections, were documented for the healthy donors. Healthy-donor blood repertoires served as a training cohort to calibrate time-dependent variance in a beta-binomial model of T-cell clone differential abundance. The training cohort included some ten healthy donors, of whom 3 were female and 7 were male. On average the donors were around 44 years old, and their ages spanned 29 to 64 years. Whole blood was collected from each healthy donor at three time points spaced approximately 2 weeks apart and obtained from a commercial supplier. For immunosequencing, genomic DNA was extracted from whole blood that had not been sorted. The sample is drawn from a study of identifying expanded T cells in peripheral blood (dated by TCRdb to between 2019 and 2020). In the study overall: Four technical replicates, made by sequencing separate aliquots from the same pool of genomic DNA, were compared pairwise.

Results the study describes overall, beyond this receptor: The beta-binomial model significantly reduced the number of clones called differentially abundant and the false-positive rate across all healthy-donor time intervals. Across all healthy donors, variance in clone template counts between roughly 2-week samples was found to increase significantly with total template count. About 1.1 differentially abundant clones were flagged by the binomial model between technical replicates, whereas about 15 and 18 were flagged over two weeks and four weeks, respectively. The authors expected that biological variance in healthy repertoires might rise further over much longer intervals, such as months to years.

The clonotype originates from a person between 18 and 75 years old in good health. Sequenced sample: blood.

This receptor has the CDR3 CASSFTTYDFSGNTIYF. The DNA is as follows: TGCGCCAGCAGTTTCACGACCTATGATTTCTCTGGAAACACCATATATTTT. The rearrangement combines TRBV5-1 with TRBJ1-3, with no confidently assigned D gene. For CDR1 and CDR2, the germline V gene lists SGHRS and YFSETQ. V is reduced by 5 bases and J by 0 bases, leaving a spacing of 18 bases between them. Spanning cysteine to phenylalanine, the CDR3 consists of 17 amino acids. The kept DNA is CDR3 alone, 51 bases in frame from the first base.